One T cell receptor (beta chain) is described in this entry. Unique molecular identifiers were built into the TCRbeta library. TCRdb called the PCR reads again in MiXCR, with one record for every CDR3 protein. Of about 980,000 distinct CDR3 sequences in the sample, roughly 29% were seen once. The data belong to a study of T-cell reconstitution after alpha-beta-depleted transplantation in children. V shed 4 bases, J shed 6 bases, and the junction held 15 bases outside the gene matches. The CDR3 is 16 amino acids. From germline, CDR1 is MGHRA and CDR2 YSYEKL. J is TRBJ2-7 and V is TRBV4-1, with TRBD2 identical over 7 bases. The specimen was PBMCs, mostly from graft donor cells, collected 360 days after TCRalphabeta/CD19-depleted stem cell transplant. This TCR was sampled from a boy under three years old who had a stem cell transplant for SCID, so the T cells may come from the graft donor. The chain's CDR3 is CASSPVPLARGGEQYF. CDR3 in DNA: TGCGCCAGCAGCCCGGTCCCACTAGCGAGGGGCGGCGAGCAGTACTTC.